One and the same sample provided the 17 T cell receptor beta chains below, sequenced in a study of blood T cells in healthy people across ages. A second PCR, run for roughly 7 to 11 cycles, used a sample-barcoded 5' primer plus a J-beta primer mix. TCRdb reprocessed the 5' RACE reads with MiXCR, giving one entry per CDR3 protein. The sample lists some 1.6 million distinct CDR3 sequences; about 32% were seen once. Specimen: blood. Every receptor here comes from a woman between 25 and 40 years old in good health.

Note on this clonotype: Mismatch with germline at one junction end may stem from a read error. The CDR3 region is CVSSSGGYEQYF. DNA of the CDR3: TGTGTCAGCAGCTCGGGGGGTTACGAGCAGTACTTC. V usage is TRBV7-2 and J usage is TRBJ2-5; TRBD2 matches at 7 bases. The DNA matches TRBJ2-7 better at its end, which makes the J call doubtful. CDR1 SGHTA and CDR2 FQGNSA come from the germline V gene. The CDR3 contains 12 residues.

There are many counts of this clonotype. This chain links TRBV7-9 with TRBJ2-5; D not certain. From germline, CDR1 is SEHNR and CDR2 FQNEAQ (reference sequence). V was shortened by 2 bases and J by 2 bases, with 9 bases between the two germline ends. This CDR3 has 14 residues. The DNA for the CDR3 is TGTGCCAGCAGCTTATCAACAGCGCAAGAGACCCAGTACTTC. Translation gives CASSLSTAQETQYF.

This clonotype was seen a few times. The V gene is TRBV6-2 or TRBV6-3, the J gene TRBJ2-7, with D tentatively TRBD2 (5 bases). Germline assignment: CDR1 MNHEY and CDR2 SVGEGT. The CDR3 covers 13 residues. V dropped 4 bases and J dropped 4 bases, with 11 bases sitting between them. CDR3 loop: CASSSSTRYEQYF. DNA for the CDR3: TGTGCCAGCAGTTCGTCTACTAGGTACGAGCAGTACTTC.

The genes are TRBV2 and TRBJ2-7, with D unclear. This CDR3 contains 14 residues. Trimming took 2 bases from V and 3 from J, leaving 11 bases between them. Per the germline V gene, CDR1 is SNHLY and CDR2 is FYNNEI. The CDR3 DNA reads as TGTGCCAGCAGTGAAATGGGCATCCTCTACGAGCAGTACTTC. Translated: CASSEMGILYEQYF.

Worth noting for this clonotype: The junction and the germline gene differ at one end; a read error may be behind it. The rearrangement uses TRBV13 and TRBJ2-7; 7 bases agree with TRBD2. Germline assignment: CDR1 PRHDT and CDR2 FYEKMQ (reference sequence). The CDR3 is made up of 17 amino acids. The CDR3 is CASSLGPGGGPTYERYF. The DNA of the CDR3 is TGTGCCAGCAGCTTAGGCCCGGGCGGGGGTCCGACCTACGAGCGGTACTTC.

The chain carries TRBV12-3 or TRBV12-4 and TRBJ1-2, with 10 bases aligning to TRBD1. The length of the CDR3 is 14 residues. V trimming: 3 bases; J trimming: 8 bases; junction bases outside the gene matches: 6. DNA for the CDR3: TGTGCCAGCAGTTTCGGACAGGGGGTTGGCGGCTACACCTTC. Its translation is CASSFGQGVGGYTF.

This chain links TRBV6-6 with TRBJ2-3; no clear D. Trimming shortened V by 2 bases and J by 0 bases, and 9 bases separated the two germline ends. There are 15 residues in the CDR3. Germline V gene data show CDR1 as MNHNY and CDR2 as SVGAGI (reference sequence). The CDR3 sequence: CASSYDGLSTDTQYF. CDR3 coding DNA: TGTGCCAGCAGTTACGACGGTTTAAGCACAGATACGCAGTATTTT.

J is TRBJ1-2 and V is TRBV7-9; unclear D gene. The V gene's germline CDR1 is SEHNR and CDR2 FQNEAQ (reference sequence). V lost 4 bases, J lost 4 bases, and 10 bases lay in between. The CDR3 is 13 amino acids. The CDR3 spells CASSSAGFYGYTF. DNA for the CDR3: TGTGCCAGCAGCTCGGCGGGGTTCTATGGCTACACCTTC.

There are a few counts of this clonotype. CDR3 sequence reads: CASRETGRGGYTF. CDR3 nucleotide sequence: TGTGCCAGCAGGGAGACCGGGCGCGGAGGCTACACCTTC. This chain links TRBV28 with TRBJ1-2; D gene uncertain. The CDR3 totals 13 residues. Looked up from germline, CDR1 is MDHEN and CDR2 is SYDVKM. The V end lost 6 bases, the J end lost 8 bases, and 16 bases lay between the germline ends.

The chain recombines TRBV7-9 with TRBJ1-2; 9 positions match TRBD1. The CDR3 consists of 14 residues. V shed 3 bases, J shed 8 bases, and the junction held 7 bases outside the gene matches. Germline CDR1 reads SEHNR; CDR2 reads FQNEAQ (reference sequence). The CDR3 coding sequence is TGTGCCAGCAGCTTGTCTGGGACAGGGATAGGCTACACCTTC. It specifies CASSLSGTGIGYTF.

This clonotype occurred a few times. The chain joins TRBV20-1 to TRBJ2-7, with 9 nucleotides matching TRBD2. V lost 0 bases and J lost 2; bases outside the gene matches: 2. The CDR3 sequence is 14 residues long. CDR1 is DFQATT, CDR2 SNEGSKA, per germline (reference sequence). Here the CDR3 reads CSARDPSGAYEQYF. CDR3 nucleotides: TGCAGTGCTAGAGATCCTAGCGGGGCCTACGAGCAGTACTTC.

The chain links TRBV27 to TRBJ1-1; D possibly corresponds to TRBD1 (6 bases). Germline lookup yields CDR1 MNHEY and CDR2 SMNVEV (reference sequence). The CDR3 spans 16 residues. Trimming removed 2 bases from V and 4 bases from J, with 17 bases in between. CDR3 region: CASSLGVSGGATEAFF. The CDR3 DNA is TGTGCCAGCAGTTTAGGGGTCTCTGGGGGGGCCACTGAAGCTTTCTTT.

The chain combines TRBV3-1 with TRBJ2-2, with 13 positions matching TRBD2. The CDR3 has 16 amino acids. Germline V gives CDR1 LGHDT, CDR2 YNNKEL (reference sequence). The V segment lost 2 bases and the J segment 5 bases; nucleotides outside the gene matches: 2. The CDR3 reads CASSQRGLAGTGELFF. DNA of the CDR3: TGTGCCAGCAGCCAAAGGGGACTAGCGGGAACCGGGGAGCTGTTTTTT.

This clonotype was observed at least ten times. The junction differs from germline at one of its ends, possibly a read error. The chain is built from TRBV12-3 or TRBV12-4 and TRBJ1-2; D uncertain. The CDR3 runs to 12 residues. The DNA for the CDR3 is TGTGCCAGCAGCTTAGCCTTGGGGGGCTACACCTTC. Encoded protein: CASSLALGGYTF.

The chain uses TRBV6-5 and TRBJ2-3; D gene unclear. Trimming pared 6 bases from V and 0 bases from J, leaving 10 bases between. The CDR3 is made up of 14 amino acids. Per the germline V gene, CDR1 is MNHEY and CDR2 is SVGAGI. CDR3 protein: CASRKVSSTDTQYF. CDR3 coding DNA: TGTGCCAGCAGAAAAGTGTCTAGCACAGATACGCAGTATTTT.

The V call is TRBV4-2, the J call TRBJ1-1; no clear D gene. The CDR3 is 15 amino acids. V lost 0 bases and J 0 bases, leaving 8 bases between the germline ends. CDR1 LGHNA and CDR2 YNFKEQ come from the germline V gene. In DNA, the CDR3 is TGTGCCAGCAGCCAAGATAACGGGTTGAACACTGAAGCTTTCTTT. Protein: CASSQDNGLNTEAFF.

The chain joins TRBV27 to TRBJ2-7; D uncertain. The CDR3 extends over 13 amino acids. Germline V gene data show CDR1 as MNHEY and CDR2 as SMNVEV (reference sequence). V was shortened by 4 bases and J by 7 bases, with 14 bases between the two germline ends. Here the CDR3 reads CASSSYGRSEQYF. In nucleotides, the CDR3 is TGTGCCAGCAGTTCCTACGGCCGGAGTGAGCAGTACTTC.